This is a list of T cell receptor beta chains from one sample in a study of cytomegalovirus exposure and HLA in healthy donors. Produced via immunoSEQ multiplex PCR; TCRdb's table is partial and in-frame only. Of 150,000 to 190,000 clones listed, about 85% were seen once; the top ten hold 2% to 2.5%. The material sequenced was PBMCs. The source of these receptors is a woman younger than 35 in good health and CMV-seronegative. The CDR3 runs from the conserved cysteine through the conserved F or W. A D gene is named only where the DNA matches it firmly. Clone size is shown for a subset of rows, as once, few, many or a class of expanded clone.

clone_size	v_call	d_call	j_call	cdr3_length	cdr3_aa	cdr3_nt
few	TRBV27	.	TRBJ1-1	14	CASSPLQGATEAFF	TGTGCCAGCAGCCCCCTTCAGGGTGCCACTGAAGCTTTCTTT
.	TRBV11-2	.	TRBJ2-7	16	CASSLGVGGKRDEQYF	TGTGCCAGCAGCTTAGGGGTTGGCGGCAAGCGTGACGAGCAGTACTTC
.	TRBV6-6	.	TRBJ1-5	13	CASSDTGTQPQHF	TGTGCCAGCAGTGACACAGGGACTCAGCCCCAGCATTTT
.	TRBV19	TRBD1	TRBJ1-2	15	CASSPTGVVHYGYTF	TGTGCCAGTAGTCCCACAGGGGTAGTTCACTATGGCTACACCTTC
.	TRBV28	TRBD1	TRBJ2-1	14	CASSPTGFYNEQFF	TGTGCCAGCAGTCCGACAGGGTTCTACAATGAGCAGTTCTTC
.	TRBV11-2	TRBD2	TRBJ2-1	13	CASQTGGGSEQFF	TGTGCCAGCCAAACGGGAGGAGGAAGTGAGCAGTTCTTC
.	TRBV30	.	TRBJ2-2	13	CAWNRERTGELFF	TGTGCCTGGAATAGGGAGAGGACCGGGGAGCTGTTTTTT
few	TRBV18	TRBD1	TRBJ2-4	13	CASSPQGADIQYF	TGTGCCAGCTCACCCCAGGGGGCAGACATTCAGTACTTC
.	TRBV19	.	TRBJ2-1	13	CASSIKRYNEQFF	TGTGCCAGTAGTATCAAACGGTACAATGAGCAGTTCTTC
.	TRBV19	.	TRBJ1-5	13	CASNQGSNQPQHF	TGTGCCAGTAATCAGGGATCCAATCAGCCCCAGCATTTT
.	TRBV4-2	TRBD2	TRBJ2-2	16	CASSQELAGNTGELFF	TGTGCCAGCAGCCAAGAGCTAGCGGGGAACACCGGGGAGCTGTTTTTT
once	TRBV5-6	.	TRBJ2-5	14	CASSLGSGAETQYF	TGTGCCAGCAGCTTGGGGTCAGGGGCAGAGACCCAGTACTTC
.	TRBV7-6	TRBD2	TRBJ2-7	18	CASSKRGLAGGSSYEQYF	TGTGCCAGCAGCAAGCGGGGACTAGCGGGGGGGAGCTCCTACGAGCAGTACTTC
.	TRBV7-9	TRBD1	TRBJ1-1	16	CSSSLGQGLMNTEAFF	TGTTCCAGCAGCCTAGGACAGGGTCTGATGAACACTGAAGCTTTCTTT
.	TRBV7-9	.	TRBJ1-3	14	CASRMGSSGNTIYF	TGTGCCAGCCGAATGGGGAGCTCTGGAAACACCATATATTTT
.	TRBV30	.	TRBJ1-1	11	CACTKNTEAFF	TGTGCCTGCACAAAGAACACTGAAGCTTTCTTT
.	TRBV9	.	TRBJ2-3	16	CASSVDGGGTGDTQYF	TGTGCCAGCAGCGTAGACGGCGGAGGCACTGGGGATACGCAGTATTTT
.	TRBV11-2	TRBD2	TRBJ2-7	14	CATSGAPLRYEQYF	TGCGCTACTAGCGGGGCCCCCTTACGATACGAGCAGTACTTC
.	TRBV19	.	TRBJ1-1	15	CASSASTGSNTEAFF	TGTGCCAGTAGTGCATCGACAGGTTCGAACACTGAAGCTTTCTTT
.	TRBV7-8	TRBD2	TRBJ2-3	16	CASSLSLGLAEDTQYF	TGTGCCAGCAGCTTAAGTCTAGGACTAGCAGAGGATACGCAGTATTTT
.	TRBV5-8	.	TRBJ1-5	15	CASSAEKISNQPQHF	TGTGCCAGCAGCGCCGAGAAGATTAGCAATCAGCCCCAGCATTTT
.	TRBV7-2	TRBD2	TRBJ2-1	15	CASSLGGTSGPKQFF	TGTGCCAGCAGCTTAGGGGGGACTAGCGGCCCCAAGCAGTTCTTC
.	TRBV5-1	.	TRBJ2-2	14	CASSYTSSTGELFF	TGCGCCAGCAGTTACACTAGCAGCACCGGGGAGCTGTTTTTT
.	TRBV19	TRBD2	TRBJ2-5	17	CASSTRPSLGRIETQYF	TGTGCCAGTAGTACCCGACCTAGCCTCGGGAGGATCGAGACCCAGTACTTC
.	TRBV6-5	TRBD2	TRBJ2-7	13	CASSLSGSYEQYF	TGTGCCAGCAGTCTTAGCGGGAGCTACGAGCAGTACTTC
.	TRBV7-8	TRBD1	TRBJ1-2	16	CASSLGWTGESYGYTF	TGTGCCAGCAGCTTAGGGTGGACAGGGGAGAGCTATGGCTACACCTTC
.	TRBV27	TRBD1	TRBJ1-2	13	CASSLGQGYGYTF	TGTGCCAGCAGTTTGGGACAGGGATATGGCTACACCTTC
.	TRBV27	TRBD2	TRBJ2-1	17	CASSPGAVGLATNEQFF	TGTGCCAGCAGCCCCGGGGCAGTGGGACTAGCGACCAATGAGCAGTTCTTC
once	TRBV7-2	.	TRBJ1-3	14	CASSDSLPRNTIYF	TGTGCCAGCAGCGATAGCCTCCCAAGGAACACCATATATTTT
few	TRBV4-1	.	TRBJ2-7	15	CASSSPPSGVGEQYF	TGCGCCAGCAGCTCCCCACCCTCAGGGGTCGGCGAGCAGTACTTC
.	TRBV4-1	TRBD1	TRBJ2-4	17	CASSQGPVTGTKNIQYF	TGCGCCAGCAGCCAAGGGCCCGTGACAGGGACCAAAAACATTCAGTACTTC
.	TRBV11-2	TRBD2	TRBJ2-3	15	CASSSKRGNTDTQYF	TGTGCCAGCAGCTCCAAGCGGGGCAACACAGATACGCAGTATTTT
.	TRBV10-2	TRBD1	TRBJ2-1	15	CASSSGTVIGDEQFF	TGCGCCAGCAGTTCCGGGACAGTTATCGGCGATGAGCAGTTCTTC
.	TRBV2	.	TRBJ2-7	13	CASTWDTNYEQYF	TGTGCCAGCACCTGGGACACAAACTACGAGCAGTACTTC
.	TRBV5-1	.	TRBJ2-7	14	CASSEQGGPYEQYF	TGCGCCAGCTCGGAACAGGGCGGCCCCTACGAGCAGTACTTC
.	TRBV5-1	.	TRBJ1-2	15	CASSFGRSGIYGYTF	TGCGCCAGCAGCTTCGGTAGGTCAGGCATCTATGGCTACACCTTC
.	TRBV2	TRBD1	TRBJ2-7	16	CASTPRRDSNTYEQYF	TGTGCCAGCACCCCCCGCCGGGACAGTAATACCTACGAGCAGTACTTC
.	TRBV28	TRBD1	TRBJ1-3	13	CASTTTGGSTIYF	TGTGCCAGCACCACGACAGGGGGCTCGACCATATATTTT
.	TRBV2	.	TRBJ2-2	15	CASSEEGGGSGELFF	TGTGCCAGCAGTGAAGAAGGGGGTGGGTCCGGGGAGCTGTTTTTT
.	TRBV9	.	TRBJ2-4	14	CASSLAESKNIQYF	TGTGCCAGCAGCCTTGCCGAGTCCAAAAACATTCAGTACTTC
.	TRBV5-1	TRBD1	TRBJ1-5	15	CASSPQGAVNQPQHF	TGCGCCAGCAGCCCGCAGGGGGCTGTCAATCAGCCCCAGCATTTT